This entry lists 23 T cell receptor beta chains sequenced from one sample in a study of blood T cell repertoires in COVID-19. TCRdb keeps only in-frame clones here, not all; method: immunoSEQ multiplex PCR. The sample records around 390,000 clones, 85% to 90% being singletons. Sequenced input: PBMCs or T cells enriched from blood (not recorded which). These receptors all stem from a woman between 45 and 65 years old who had recovered from COVID-19.

This sequence joins TRBV5-8 and TRBJ2-3; weak D call: TRBD1 (6 bases). CDR1 and CDR2 (germline): SGHTS, YDEGEE. V shed 4 bases and J shed 3 bases, with 15 bases lying between them. The CDR3 is made up of 15 amino acids. The DNA for the CDR3 is TGTGCCAGCAGCGCGTTAGGGGGTAAGACAGATACGCAGTATTTT. This encodes CASSALGGKTDTQYF.

In DNA form, the CDR3 reads TGTGCCAGCAGCCAGGGGACTAGCGGCACAGATACGCAGTATTTT. Translation: CASSQGTSGTDTQYF. V usage is TRBV7-9 and J usage is TRBJ2-3, with 10 nucleotides matching TRBD2. After removal of 5 bases from V and 1 base from J, the junction contained 3 bases not matched to a gene. CDR1 and CDR2 from the germline V gene are SEHNR and FQNEAQ (reference sequence). There are 15 residues in the CDR3. Using reference TRBV7-9 and TRBJ2-3 for the parts outside the CDR3, the full variable domain is DTGVSQNPRHKITKRGQNVTFRCDPISEHNRLYWYRQTLGQGPEFLTYFQNEAQLEKSRLLSDRFSAERPKGSFSTLEIQRTEQGDSAMYLCASSQGTSGTDTQYFGPGTRLTVL.

This chain links TRBV19 with TRBJ1-1; 8 bases line up with TRBD1. The CDR3 totals 13 residues. V dropped 9 bases and J dropped 4; count of bases not matched to a gene: 7. From germline, CDR1 is LNHDA and CDR2 SQIVND (reference sequence). The CDR3 DNA reads as TGTGCCAGCAACGCAGGGGGCCCCACTGAAGCTTTCTTT. This translates into CASNAGGPTEAFF.

This sequence joins TRBV5-1 and TRBJ1-4; no reliable D call. There are 14 residues in the CDR3. CDR1 and CDR2 (germline): SGHRS, YFSETQ. Trimming left V 6 bases short and J 8 bases short, with 17 bases between. The CDR3 sequence: CASTPTPSAEKLFF. The CDR3 region has the DNA TGCGCCAGCACCCCGACACCTTCGGCGGAAAAACTGTTTTTT.

This clone was picked up one time. V usage is TRBV7-9 and J usage is TRBJ1-2; TRBD1 matches 7 bases. The CDR3 is 13 amino acids. CDR1 and CDR2 from the germline V gene are SEHNR and FQNEAQ (reference sequence). Unmatched junction bases numbered 3, after V lost 2 bases and J lost 6 bases. CDR3 in amino acids: CASSLSTGNGYTF. The CDR3 DNA follows: TGTGCCAGCAGCTTATCGACAGGGAATGGCTACACCTTC.

This sequence joins TRBV6-2 or TRBV6-3 and TRBJ1-1; 10 bases are shared with TRBD1. This CDR3 has 17 residues. J lost 1 base, V lost 2 bases, and 7 bases had no gene match. The germline gives CDR1 MNHEY, CDR2 SVGEGT. CDR3 residues: CASSYPRQGAGNTEAFF. In DNA form, the CDR3 reads TGTGCCAGCAGTTACCCGCGACAGGGGGCAGGGAACACTGAAGCTTTCTTT.

V is TRBV5-3 and J is TRBJ1-6; D remains unclear. TRBV5-3 counts as an open reading frame of uncertain function. This CDR3 contains 15 residues. V gave up 1 base and J gave up 4 bases, with 9 bases separating them. This chain's CDR3 is CARSLNSRYNSPLHF. CDR3 sequence (DNA): TGTGCCAGAAGCTTGAACAGCAGATATAATTCACCCCTCCACTTT.

The J gene is TRBJ1-5, the V gene TRBV3-1 (or the pseudogene TRBV3-2); the match to TRBD1 covers 9 bases. V gave up 1 base and J gave up 9 bases; unmatched junction bases: 13. Germline CDR1 LGHDT, CDR2 YNNKEL (reference sequence). This CDR3 comprises 17 residues. CDR3 sequence (DNA): TGTGCCAGCAGCCAAGCCGGGACAGGGACGTTGTTAGGGCCCCAGCATTTT. This translates into CASSQAGTGTLLGPQHF.

The rearrangement links TRBV5-5 to TRBJ1-1; 9 bases fit TRBD1. The CDR3 has 18 amino acids. The germline V gene has CDR1 SGHKS and CDR2 YYEKEE (reference sequence). With 4 bases clipped from V and 4 bases from J, the junction kept 17 bases outside the gene matches. The CDR3, as DNA: TGTGCCAGCAGCCCAACACTGACCGGGACAGGGATTTCCACTGAAGCTTTCTTT. Protein sequence: CASSPTLTGTGISTEAFF.

This rearrangement joins TRBV21-1 to TRBJ1-5. TRBV21-1 is termed a pseudogene. This CDR3 region has 16 residues. CDR3 residues: CASSKDAGISNQPQHF. For the CDR3, the DNA is TGTGCCAGCAGCAAAGATGCGGGGATTAGCAATCAGCCCCAGCATTTT.

V usage is TRBV27 and J usage is TRBJ1-1; 8 bases map to TRBD1. V dropped 7 bases and J dropped 7; count of bases not matched to a gene: 14. The CDR3 loop spans 15 amino acids. Germline lookup yields CDR1 MNHEY and CDR2 SMNVEV (reference sequence). The CDR3 DNA follows: TGTGCCAGCATTACGGGGCAGGGGGCGGGCGGTGAAGCTTTCTTT. It translates to CASITGQGAGGEAFF.

V gene TRBV29-1 combines with J gene TRBJ2-7; possibly TRBD2 for D (6 bases). Trimming took 1 base from V and 4 from J, leaving 8 bases between them. Germline CDR1 reads SQVTM; CDR2 reads ANQGSEA. The CDR3 contains 12 residues. For the CDR3, the DNA is TGCAGCGTTGAAGGTGGGGGGTACGAGCAGTACTTC. Its translation: CSVEGGGYEQYF.

V usage is TRBV2 and J usage is TRBJ2-4; weak D call: TRBD1 (6 bases). V shed 10 bases and J shed 1 base, with 14 bases lying between them. Looked up from germline, CDR1 is SNHLY and CDR2 is FYNNEI. The CDR3 extends over 14 amino acids. The CDR3 sequence: CATLGAQAKNIQYF. The CDR3 nucleotides are TGTGCCACCCTGGGGGCCCAGGCCAAAAACATTCAGTACTTC. The full variable domain, rest sourced from reference TRBV2 and TRBJ2-4, is EPEVTQTPSHQVTQMGQEVILRCVPISNHLYFYWYRQILGQKVEFLVSFYNNEISEKSEIFDDQFSVERPDGSNFTLKIRSTKLEDSAMYFCATLGAQAKNIQYFGAGTRLSVL.

The V and J genes are TRBV3-1 (or the pseudogene TRBV3-2) and TRBJ1-2, with unresolved D. V dropped 7 bases and J dropped 6 bases, with 27 bases sitting between them. Germline V gene data show CDR1 as LGHDT and CDR2 as YNNKEL (reference sequence). The CDR3 loop spans 17 amino acids. This CDR3 is CASILDGWKYVPNGYTF. The CDR3 DNA follows: TGTGCCAGCATCCTTGACGGGTGGAAGTATGTCCCGAATGGCTACACCTTC.

The rearrangement uses TRBV28 and TRBJ1-2; D is undetermined. The CDR3 is 14 residues long. V was clipped by 3 bases and J by 3 bases, with 11 bases between them. Germline V gives CDR1 MDHEN, CDR2 SYDVKM. The CDR3 region is CASSLSAPDYGYTF. The CDR3 nucleotides are TGTGCCAGCAGTTTGTCCGCACCGGACTATGGCTACACCTTC.

The rearrangement joins TRBV3-1 (or the pseudogene TRBV3-2) to TRBJ1-5; D is perhaps TRBD1 (6 bases). Trimming removed 1 base from V and 4 bases from J, with 11 bases in between. CDR3 length: 15 residues. The germline CDR1 and CDR2 sequences are LGHDT and YNNKEL (reference sequence). As DNA, the CDR3 is TGTGCCAGCAGCCAAGTTTGGGGGCAGAATCAGCCCCAGCATTTT. It specifies CASSQVWGQNQPQHF.

The chain joins TRBV7-9 to TRBJ2-5, with a weak D call TRBD1 (6 bases). The CDR3 contains 14 residues. The germline V and J ends were trimmed by 1 base and 4 bases, with 10 bases remaining between them. CDR1 and CDR2 (germline): SEHNR, FQNEAQ (reference sequence). CDR3: CASSLDRARETQYF. CDR3 DNA sequence: TGTGCCAGCAGCTTAGACAGGGCGAGAGAGACCCAGTACTTC.

This clone was recorded only once. The V call is TRBV19, the J call TRBJ1-2, with 7 bases that match TRBD1. With 6 bases clipped from V and 8 bases from J, the junction kept 9 bases outside the gene matches. CDR3 size: 13 residues. Germline CDR1 and CDR2: LNHDA and SQIVND (reference sequence). CDR3 sequence reads: CASREGTVYGYTF. The CDR3 bases are TGTGCCAGTAGAGAGGGGACAGTCTACGGCTACACCTTC.

This chain links TRBV20-1 with TRBJ2-7; the D is unclear. This CDR3 contains 10 residues. CDR1 and CDR2 from the germline V gene are DFQATT and SNEGSKA (reference sequence). V lost 6 bases and J 2 bases, leaving 5 bases between the germline ends. The CDR3 region has the DNA TGCAGTGCGGCCCCCTACGAGCAGTACTTC. Translated, it gives CSAAPYEQYF.

The chain recombines TRBV16 with TRBJ2-3, with 12 bases identical to TRBD1. In germline, CDR1 is KGHSY, CDR2 FQNENV. Trimming removed 0 bases from V and 2 bases from J; junction bases left unmatched: 3. CDR3 length equals 17 residues. DNA for the CDR3: TGTGCCAGCAGCCAATCAAGGGACAGGGGGCACACAGATACGCAGTATTTT. It specifies CASSQSRDRGHTDTQYF. Variable domain in full (rest from reference TRBV16 and TRBJ2-3): GEEVAQTPKHLVRGEGQKAKLYCAPIKGHSYVFWYQQVLKNEFKFLISFQNENVFDETGMPKERFSAKCLPNSPCSLEIQATKLEDSAVYFCASSQSRDRGHTDTQYFGPGTRLTVL.

The CDR3 sequence: CATRLPGTPAPLHF. The CDR3 DNA reads TGTGCCACCAGGCTCCCGGGAACGCCGGCACCCCTCCACTTT. The chain recombines TRBV24-1 with TRBJ1-6; no definite D call. V lost 7 bases, J lost 11 bases, and 17 bases lay in between. CDR1 is KGHDR, CDR2 SFDVKD, per germline. The CDR3 extends over 14 amino acids.

V and J are TRBV6-4 and TRBJ1-2, with D unresolved. Germline CDR1 MRHNA, CDR2 SNTAGT. V was shortened by 3 bases and J by 4 bases, with 9 bases between the two germline ends. The CDR3 is 13 residues long. CDR3: CASSDGQLYGYTF. The CDR3, as DNA: TGTGCCAGCAGTGATGGGCAGCTCTATGGCTACACCTTC.

This chain links TRBV28 with TRBJ1-2; 11 bases fit TRBD1. The CDR3 covers 15 residues. V trimming: 1 base; J trimming: 8 bases; junction bases outside the gene matches: 6. In germline, CDR1 is MDHEN, CDR2 SYDVKM. CDR3 amino acids: CASSLLGTGGNGYTF. CDR3 in DNA: TGTGCCAGCAGTTTATTAGGGACAGGGGGGAACGGCTACACCTTC.